A selection of T cell receptor beta chains follows, all from one sample in a study of response to subunit inactivated influenza vaccine. Via MiXCR, TCRdb re-called the RT-PCR reads, giving one row per CDR3 protein. The sample lists 400,000 to 650,000 distinct CDR3 sequences, more than 7% occurring once. The sequencing here drew on PBMCs from blood, taken around 2 years after vaccination. The receptor set was obtained from a man in his fifties or sixties who received an inactivated influenza vaccine. The CDR3 runs from the conserved cysteine through the conserved F or W. D genes are given only for firm matches. Clone size is stated in some rows and not others, as once, few, many or a class when expanded.

CDR3 length,J gene,V gene,clone size,D gene,CDR3 DNA,CDR3 protein
12,TRBJ1-2,TRBV29-1,many,NA,TGCAGCGTTGAATCCGTCGCGGGGGGCTACACCTTC,CSVESVAGGYTF
13,TRBJ2-7,TRBV12-3/TRBV12-4,many,NA,TGTGCCAGCAGTTTGTCCGCAGGGTACGAGCAGTACTTC,CASSLSAGYEQYF
16,TRBJ1-5,TRBV6-1,NA,NA,TGTGCCAGCAGTGAAGCGCTAGGACAGAGCAATCAGCCCCAGCATTTT,CASSEALGQSNQPQHF
15,TRBJ2-4,TRBV29-1,few,NA,TGCAGCGTTGAAGAGGGAGGACAGGTAAAAAACATTCAGTACTTC,CSVEEGGQVKNIQYF
13,TRBJ2-1,TRBV7-2,few,TRBD2,TGTGCCAGTGCTAGCGGGATATACAATGAGCAGTTCTTC,CASASGIYNEQFF
17,TRBJ2-7,TRBV20-1,NA,NA,TGCAGTCCTAGATCAGGGGCCGGCGTCCCGATCTCATTCGAGCAGTACTTC,CSPRSGAGVPISFEQYF
14,TRBJ1-1,TRBV4-3,NA,NA,TGCGCCAGCAGCCAAGATTTCCCGGCTTCTGAAGCTTTCTTT,CASSQDFPASEAFF
16,TRBJ2-7,TRBV4-2,few,TRBD2,TGTGCCAGCAGCCAAGATTCGACCCTAGCGGGGCGCGAGCAGTACTTC,CASSQDSTLAGREQYF
16,TRBJ2-3,TRBV7-2,many,TRBD2,TGTGCCAGCAGCTTTACGGGACTAGCGGGGGCAGATACGCAGTATTTT,CASSFTGLAGADTQYF
14,TRBJ1-6,TRBV6-5,many,NA,TGTGCCAGCAGTTACCGGGGGCGATATTCACCCCTCCACTTT,CASSYRGRYSPLHF
15,TRBJ1-6,TRBV4-2,many,TRBD1,TGTGCCAGCAGCCAGGGGCCGGGACAGGATTCACCCCTCCACTTT,CASSQGPGQDSPLHF
15,TRBJ2-7,TRBV12-3/TRBV12-4,few,TRBD1,TGTGCCAGCAGTTTCGGGACAGGGGGCGTCTACGAGCAGTACTTC,CASSFGTGGVYEQYF
20,TRBJ2-1,TRBV11-1,few,TRBD1,TGTGCCAGCAGCTCTGGTGGGCCGGGACAGGGTTCTAGCTCCTACAATGAGCAGTTCTTC,CASSSGGPGQGSSSYNEQFF
13,TRBJ2-7,TRBV7-9,many,NA,TGTGCCAGCAGCTTAGACCAGGAAAACGAGCAGTACTTC,CASSLDQENEQYF
15,TRBJ2-1,TRBV5-1,many,TRBD2,TGCGCCAGCAGCAATAGCGGGGGTCAGTACAATGAGCAGTTCTTC,CASSNSGGQYNEQFF
16,TRBJ2-3,TRBV7-9,few,TRBD2,TGTGCCAGCAGCCTGGGACTAGCGGGGATCGGAGATACGCAGTATTTT,CASSLGLAGIGDTQYF
14,TRBJ2-3,TRBV29-1,many,TRBD1,TGCAGCGTGGGGACAGCGGCGTACACAGATACGCAGTATTTT,CSVGTAAYTDTQYF
15,TRBJ2-1,TRBV4-3,NA,NA,TGCGCCAGCAGCCAAGATATTTGGGTAAGGAATGAGCAGTTCTTC,CASSQDIWVRNEQFF
14,TRBJ2-3,TRBV4-1,NA,NA,TGCGCCAGCAGCCATCAGAGGTTCACAGATACGCAGTATTTT,CASSHQRFTDTQYF
14,TRBJ2-3,TRBV2,few,NA,TGTGCCAGCAGTCGGGCTCTAAGCACAGATACGCAGTATTTT,CASSRALSTDTQYF
14,TRBJ2-1,TRBV30,NA,TRBD1,TGTGCCTGGAGTGTAGGGGGCCCCCACAATGAGCAGTTCTTC,CAWSVGGPHNEQFF
13,TRBJ2-7,TRBV19,NA,NA,TGTGCCAGTACCGGGATCGGCTCCTACGAGCAGTACTTC,CASTGIGSYEQYF
15,TRBJ2-1,TRBV5-5,many,NA,TGTGCCAGCAGCTTAGCGCAGGGCGTCTACAATGAGCAGTTCTTC,CASSLAQGVYNEQFF
15,TRBJ2-7,TRBV20-1,few,NA,TGCAGTGCTAGAGATGTTCGGACTGCGACCTACGAGCAGTACTTC,CSARDVRTATYEQYF
18,TRBJ1-5,TRBV15,few,NA,TGTGCCACCAGCAGAGATCGCGCTTCCGGGGGGGCCAATCAGCCCCAGCATTTT,CATSRDRASGGANQPQHF